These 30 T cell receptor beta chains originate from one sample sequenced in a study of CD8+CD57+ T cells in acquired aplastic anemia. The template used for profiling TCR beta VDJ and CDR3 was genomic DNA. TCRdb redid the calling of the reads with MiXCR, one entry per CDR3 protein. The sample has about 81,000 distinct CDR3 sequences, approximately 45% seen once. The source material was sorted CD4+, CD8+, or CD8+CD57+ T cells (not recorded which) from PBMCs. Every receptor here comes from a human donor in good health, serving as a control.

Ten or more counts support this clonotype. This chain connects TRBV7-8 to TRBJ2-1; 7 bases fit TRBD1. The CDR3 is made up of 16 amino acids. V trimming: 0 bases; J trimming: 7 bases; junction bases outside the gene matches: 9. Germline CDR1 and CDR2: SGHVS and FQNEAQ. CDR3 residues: CASSLAKGATGNEQFF. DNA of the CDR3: TGTGCCAGCAGCTTAGCGAAGGGGGCAACGGGGAATGAGCAGTTCTTC.

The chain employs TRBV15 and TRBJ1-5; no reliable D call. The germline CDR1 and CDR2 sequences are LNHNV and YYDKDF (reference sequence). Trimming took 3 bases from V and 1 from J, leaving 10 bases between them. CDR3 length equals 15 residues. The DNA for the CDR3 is TGTGCCACCAGCAGCCGGGGATTGAGCAATCAGCCCCAGCATTTT. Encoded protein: CATSSRGLSNQPQHF.

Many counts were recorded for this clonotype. The CDR3: CASSIVQGPMNTEAFF. The CDR3 nucleotides read TGTGCCAGTAGTATAGTTCAGGGGCCAATGAACACTGAAGCTTTCTTT. The genes are TRBV19 and TRBJ1-1; possibly TRBD1 for D (6 bases). The CDR3 sequence is 16 residues long. The V and J ends lost 1 base and 0 bases respectively, with 12 bases between them. The V gene's germline CDR1 is LNHDA and CDR2 SQIVND (reference sequence).

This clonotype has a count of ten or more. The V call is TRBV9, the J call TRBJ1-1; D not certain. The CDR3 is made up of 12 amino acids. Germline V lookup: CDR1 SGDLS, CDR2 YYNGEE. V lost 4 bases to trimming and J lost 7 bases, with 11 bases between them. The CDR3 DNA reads TGTGCCAGCAGCCCCACCCAGTTTGAAGCTTTCTTT. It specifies CASSPTQFEAFF.

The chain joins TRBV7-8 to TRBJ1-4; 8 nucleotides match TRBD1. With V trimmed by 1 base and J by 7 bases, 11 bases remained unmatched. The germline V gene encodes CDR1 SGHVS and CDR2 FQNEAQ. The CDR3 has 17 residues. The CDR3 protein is CASSLVGAGGGIEKLFF. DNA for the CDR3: TGTGCCAGCAGCTTAGTGGGGGCAGGGGGCGGTATTGAAAAACTGTTTTTT.

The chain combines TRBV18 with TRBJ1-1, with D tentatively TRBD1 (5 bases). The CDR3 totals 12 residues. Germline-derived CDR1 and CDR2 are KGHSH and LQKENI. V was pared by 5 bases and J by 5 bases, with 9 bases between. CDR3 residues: CASSGGVTEAFF. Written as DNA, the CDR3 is TGTGCCAGCTCAGGAGGGGTTACTGAAGCTTTCTTT.

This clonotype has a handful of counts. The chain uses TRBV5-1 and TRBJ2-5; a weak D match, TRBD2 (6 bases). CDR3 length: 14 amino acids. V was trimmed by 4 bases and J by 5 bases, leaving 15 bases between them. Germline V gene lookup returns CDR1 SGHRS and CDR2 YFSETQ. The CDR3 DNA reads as TGCGCCAGCAGCCCGTCGGGGGTTGGGGAGACCCAGTACTTC. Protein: CASSPSGVGETQYF.

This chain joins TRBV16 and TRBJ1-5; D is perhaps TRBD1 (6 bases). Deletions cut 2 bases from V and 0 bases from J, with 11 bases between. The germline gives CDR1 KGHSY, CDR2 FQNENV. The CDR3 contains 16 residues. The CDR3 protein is CASSQGGQFSNQPQHF. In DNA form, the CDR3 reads TGTGCCAGCAGCCAAGGAGGACAGTTTAGCAATCAGCCCCAGCATTTT.

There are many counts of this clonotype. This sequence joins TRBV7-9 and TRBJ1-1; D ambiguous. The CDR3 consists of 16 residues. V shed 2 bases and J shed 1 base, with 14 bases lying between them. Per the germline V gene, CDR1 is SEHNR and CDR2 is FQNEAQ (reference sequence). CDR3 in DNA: TGTGCCAGCAGCTTATACGGTGACGGCCGGAACACTGAAGCTTTCTTT. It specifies CASSLYGDGRNTEAFF.

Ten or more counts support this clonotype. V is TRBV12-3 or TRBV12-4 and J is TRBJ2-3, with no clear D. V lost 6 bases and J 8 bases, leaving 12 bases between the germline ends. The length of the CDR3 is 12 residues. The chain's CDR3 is CASSSGGVTQYF. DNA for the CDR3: TGTGCCAGCAGCTCCGGCGGCGTTACGCAGTATTTT.

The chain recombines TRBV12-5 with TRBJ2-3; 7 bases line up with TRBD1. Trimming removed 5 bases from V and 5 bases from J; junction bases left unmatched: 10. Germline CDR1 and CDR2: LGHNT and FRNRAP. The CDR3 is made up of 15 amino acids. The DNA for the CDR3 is TGTGCTAGTGGTACCCGGACAGGTACGGGAGATACGCAGTATTTT. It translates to CASGTRTGTGDTQYF. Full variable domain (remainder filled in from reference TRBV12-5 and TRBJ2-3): DARVTQTPRHKVTEMGQEVTMRCQPILGHNTVFWYRQTMMQGLELLAYFRNRAPLDDSGMPKDRFSAEMPDATLATLKIQPSEPRDSAVYFCASGTRTGTGDTQYFGPGTRLTVL.

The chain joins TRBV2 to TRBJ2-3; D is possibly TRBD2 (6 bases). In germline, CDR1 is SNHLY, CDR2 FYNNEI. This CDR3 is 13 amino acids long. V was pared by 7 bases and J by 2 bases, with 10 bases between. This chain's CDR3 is CASNRLDTDTQYF. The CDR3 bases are TGTGCCAGCAACCGACTAGACACAGATACGCAGTATTTT.

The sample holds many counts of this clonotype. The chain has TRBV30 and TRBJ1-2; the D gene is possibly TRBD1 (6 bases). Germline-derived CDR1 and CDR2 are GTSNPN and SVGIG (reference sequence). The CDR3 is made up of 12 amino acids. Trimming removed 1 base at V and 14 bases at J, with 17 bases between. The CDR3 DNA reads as TGTGCCTGGAGTGGGGACACCTTCGGTCGGACCTTC. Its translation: CAWSGDTFGRTF.

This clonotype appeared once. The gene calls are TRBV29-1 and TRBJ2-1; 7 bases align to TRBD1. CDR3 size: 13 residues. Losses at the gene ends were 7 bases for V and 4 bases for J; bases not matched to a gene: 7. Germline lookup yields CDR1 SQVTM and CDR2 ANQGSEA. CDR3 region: CSEQGRGYNEQFF. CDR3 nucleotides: TGCAGCGAACAGGGGAGAGGATACAATGAGCAGTTCTTC.

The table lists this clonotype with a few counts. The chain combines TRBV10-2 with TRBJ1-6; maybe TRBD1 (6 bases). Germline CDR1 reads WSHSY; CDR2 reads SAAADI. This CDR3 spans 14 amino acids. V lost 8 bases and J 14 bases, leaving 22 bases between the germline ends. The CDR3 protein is CASLEAGALQSLHF. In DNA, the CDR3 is TGCGCCAGCCTCGAGGCAGGGGCCCTTCAGTCCCTCCACTTT.

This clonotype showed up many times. The CDR3 DNA sequence: TGTGCCAGCAGTCAAATACAGTATAGCAATCAGCCCCAGCATTTT. Protein: CASSQIQYSNQPQHF. This chain uses TRBV4-2 with TRBJ1-5; D ambiguous. The CDR3 length is 15 residues. CDR1 is LGHNA, CDR2 YNFKEQ, per germline. Trimming stripped 6 bases from V and 0 bases from J, with 12 bases between.

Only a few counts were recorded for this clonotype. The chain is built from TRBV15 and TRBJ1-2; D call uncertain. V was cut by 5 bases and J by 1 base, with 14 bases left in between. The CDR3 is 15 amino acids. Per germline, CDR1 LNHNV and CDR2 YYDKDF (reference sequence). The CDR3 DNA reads TGTGCCACCAGCGAACACCATATTCTTAACTATGGCTACACCTTC. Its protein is CATSEHHILNYGYTF.

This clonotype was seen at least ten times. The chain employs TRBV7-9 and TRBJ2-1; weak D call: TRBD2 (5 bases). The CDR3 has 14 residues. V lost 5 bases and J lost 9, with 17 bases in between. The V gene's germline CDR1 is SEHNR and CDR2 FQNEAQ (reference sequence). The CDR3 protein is CASSPEGRPIEQFF. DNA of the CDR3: TGTGCCAGCAGCCCCGAGGGCAGGCCCATTGAGCAGTTCTTC.

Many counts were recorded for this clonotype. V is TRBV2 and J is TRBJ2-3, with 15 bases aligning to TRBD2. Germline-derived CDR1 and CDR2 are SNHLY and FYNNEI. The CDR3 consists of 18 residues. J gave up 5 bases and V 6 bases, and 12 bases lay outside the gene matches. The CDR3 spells CASRNTGLAGGDVDTQYF. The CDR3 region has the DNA TGTGCCAGCAGGAATACGGGACTAGCGGGGGGTGACGTAGATACGCAGTATTTT.

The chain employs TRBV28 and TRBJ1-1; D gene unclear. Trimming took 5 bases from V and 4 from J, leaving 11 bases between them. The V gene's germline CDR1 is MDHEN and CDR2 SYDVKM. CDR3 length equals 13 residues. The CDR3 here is CASSPGISTEAFF. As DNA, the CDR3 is TGTGCCAGCAGTCCGGGAATCTCCACTGAAGCTTTCTTT.

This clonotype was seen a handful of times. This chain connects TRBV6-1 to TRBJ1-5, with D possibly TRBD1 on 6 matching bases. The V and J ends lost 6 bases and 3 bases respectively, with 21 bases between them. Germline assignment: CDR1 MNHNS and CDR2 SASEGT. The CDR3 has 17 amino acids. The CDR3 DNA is TGTGCCAGCAGCCACGGGGGGGGCTTCGAGGACAATCAGCCCCAGCATTTT. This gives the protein CASSHGGGFEDNQPQHF.

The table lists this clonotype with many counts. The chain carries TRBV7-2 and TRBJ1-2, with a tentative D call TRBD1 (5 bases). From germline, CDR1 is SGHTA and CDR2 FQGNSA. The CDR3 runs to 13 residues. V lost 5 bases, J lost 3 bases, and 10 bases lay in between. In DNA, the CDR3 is TGTGCCAGCAGCCACACAGGAGACTATGGCTACACCTTC. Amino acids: CASSHTGDYGYTF.

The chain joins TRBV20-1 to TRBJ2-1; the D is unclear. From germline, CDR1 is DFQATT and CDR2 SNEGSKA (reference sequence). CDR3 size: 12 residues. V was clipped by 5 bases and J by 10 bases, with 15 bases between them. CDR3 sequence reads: CSARPLASEQFF. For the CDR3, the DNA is TGCAGTGCTCGCCCCCTCGCGAGCGAGCAGTTCTTC.

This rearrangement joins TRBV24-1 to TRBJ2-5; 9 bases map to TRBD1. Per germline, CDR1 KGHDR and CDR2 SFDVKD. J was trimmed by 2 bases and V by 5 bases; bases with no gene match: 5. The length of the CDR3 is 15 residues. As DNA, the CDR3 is TGTGCCACCAGTGGGGGACAGGGTAGGCAAGAGACCCAGTACTTC. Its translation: CATSGGQGRQETQYF.

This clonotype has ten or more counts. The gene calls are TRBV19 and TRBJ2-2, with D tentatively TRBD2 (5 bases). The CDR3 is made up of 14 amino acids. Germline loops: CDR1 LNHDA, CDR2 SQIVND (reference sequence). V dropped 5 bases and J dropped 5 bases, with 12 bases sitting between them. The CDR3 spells CASSLVTGTGELFF. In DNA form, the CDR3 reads TGTGCCAGTAGTCTTGTGACGGGGACCGGGGAGCTGTTTTTT.

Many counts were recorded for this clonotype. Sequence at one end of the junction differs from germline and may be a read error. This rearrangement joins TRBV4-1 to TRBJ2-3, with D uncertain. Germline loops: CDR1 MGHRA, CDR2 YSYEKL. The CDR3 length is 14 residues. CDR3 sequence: CASSQADGTDTQYF. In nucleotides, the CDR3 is TGCGCCAGCAGCCAAGCTGACGGCACTGATACGCAGTATTTT.

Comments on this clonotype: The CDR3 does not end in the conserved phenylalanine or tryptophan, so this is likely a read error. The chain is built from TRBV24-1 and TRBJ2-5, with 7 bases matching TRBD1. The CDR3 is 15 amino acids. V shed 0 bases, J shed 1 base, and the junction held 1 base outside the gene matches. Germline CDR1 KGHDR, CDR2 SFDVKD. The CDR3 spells CATSDLRTGQETQYS. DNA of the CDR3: TGTGCCACCAGTGATTTGCGGACAGGCCAAGAGACCCAGTACTCC.

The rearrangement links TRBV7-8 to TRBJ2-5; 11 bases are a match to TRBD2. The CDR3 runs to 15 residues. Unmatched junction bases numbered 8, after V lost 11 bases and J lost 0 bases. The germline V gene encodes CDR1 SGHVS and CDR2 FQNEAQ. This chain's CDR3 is CAWSKGLADQETQYF. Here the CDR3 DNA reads TGTGCCTGGAGCAAGGGACTAGCGGACCAAGAGACCCAGTACTTC.

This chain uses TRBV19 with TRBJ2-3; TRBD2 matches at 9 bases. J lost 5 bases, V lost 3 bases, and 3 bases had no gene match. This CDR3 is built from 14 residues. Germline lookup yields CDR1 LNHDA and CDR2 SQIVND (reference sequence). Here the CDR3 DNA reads TGTGCCAGTAGTATCCAACTAGCGGGAGATACGCAGTATTTT. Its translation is CASSIQLAGDTQYF. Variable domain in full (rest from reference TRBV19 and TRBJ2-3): DGGITQSPKYLFRKEGQNVTLSCEQNLNHDAMYWYRQDPGQGLRLIYYSQIVNDFQKGDIAEGYSVSREKKESFPLTVTSAQKNPTAFYLCASSIQLAGDTQYFGPGTRLTVL.

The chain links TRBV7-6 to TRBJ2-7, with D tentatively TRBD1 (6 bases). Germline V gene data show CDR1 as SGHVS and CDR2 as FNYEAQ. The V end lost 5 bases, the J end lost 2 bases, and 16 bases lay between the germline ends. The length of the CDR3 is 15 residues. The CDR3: CASSRGGPFTYEQYF. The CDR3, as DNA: TGTGCCAGCAGCCGAGGGGGACCTTTTACCTACGAGCAGTACTTC.